This T cell receptor beta chain emerged from a study of blood T cell repertoires in COVID-19. As for the study in general: Collection of acute and convalescent COVID-19 samples took place in the United States, Italy and Spain. Nucleic acid was either cDNA or gDNA, and it came from T cells, B-cell-depleted T cells, or PBMCs.

The germline V and J ends were trimmed by 3 bases and 2 bases, with 7 bases remaining between them. Germline V gene data show CDR1 as LNHDA and CDR2 as SQIVND (reference sequence). The CDR3 is 13 amino acids. Authors' data handling: Estimation of nucleated cell counts relied on the amplification of reference gene primers. Using immunoSEQ multiplex PCR, the repertoire was profiled, and TCRdb retains in-frame clones only, with some absent. V, J and clone size are those of that table, while D and trimming were read from the DNA. This sample has about 220,000 clones; approximately 82% occur once, and the top ten carry more than 8%.

The J gene is TRBJ1-1, the V gene TRBV19; D not resolved. This clonotype was obtained from a woman between 45 and 60 years old with acute or convalescent COVID-19. Sequenced input: peripheral blood. DNA for the CDR3: TGTGCCAGTAGTATTGGAGGCAACACTGAAGCTTTCTTT. Encoded protein: CASSIGGNTEAFF.